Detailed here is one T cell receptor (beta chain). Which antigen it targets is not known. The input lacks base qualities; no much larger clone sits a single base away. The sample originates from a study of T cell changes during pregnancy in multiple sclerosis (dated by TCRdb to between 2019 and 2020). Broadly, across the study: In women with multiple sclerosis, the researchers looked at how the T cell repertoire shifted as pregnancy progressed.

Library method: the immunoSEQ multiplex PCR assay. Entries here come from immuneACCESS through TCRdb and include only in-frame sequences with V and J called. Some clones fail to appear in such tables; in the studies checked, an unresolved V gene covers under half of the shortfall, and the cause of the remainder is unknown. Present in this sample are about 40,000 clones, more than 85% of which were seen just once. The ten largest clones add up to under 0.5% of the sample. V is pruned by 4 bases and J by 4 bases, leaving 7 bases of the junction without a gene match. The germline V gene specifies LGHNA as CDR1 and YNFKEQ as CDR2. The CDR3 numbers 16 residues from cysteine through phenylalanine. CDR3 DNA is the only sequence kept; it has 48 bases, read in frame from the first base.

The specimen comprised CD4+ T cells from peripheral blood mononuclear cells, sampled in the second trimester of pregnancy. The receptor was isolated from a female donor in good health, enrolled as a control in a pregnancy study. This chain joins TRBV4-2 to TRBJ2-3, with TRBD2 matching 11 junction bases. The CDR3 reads CASSRNSGGAPDTQYF. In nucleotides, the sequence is TGTGCCAGCAGCCGGAATAGCGGGGGGGCCCCAGATACGCAGTATTTT.